The clone carrying this TCR beta chain was detected only once. This specimen comes from a study of T cell changes during pregnancy in multiple sclerosis. Assay used: immunoSEQ multiplex PCR; TCRdb lists only in-frame clones, some missing. Of 10,000 or so clones in the sample, approximately 86% were seen once. The sequence was obtained from a female donor in good health, enrolled as a control in a pregnancy study. The specimen was CD8+ T cells from peripheral blood mononuclear cells, collected in the third trimester of pregnancy.

CDR3 nucleotide sequence: TGCGCCAGCAGCCAGAGACAGGGGGAGGGAAACACCATATATTTT. This codes for CASSQRQGEGNTIYF. This chain links TRBV4-3 with TRBJ1-3, with 9 bases fitting TRBD1. The ends lost 3 bases at V and 4 bases at J; junction bases unmatched: 4. The CDR3 is made up of 15 amino acids. The germline V gene encodes CDR1 LGHNA and CDR2 YSLEER.